This T cell receptor beta chain is from a study of PD-1 blockade in classical Hodgkin lymphoma. Every patient had relapsed following autologous stem cell transplantation, and cohorts differed in brentuximab vedotin exposure. Starting with thawed PBMCs, CD4+ T cells were purified by magnetic negative selection. Complete response, partial response or progressive disease was each patient's best response. Germline CDR1 and CDR2: SGHAT and FQNNGV. Deletions cut 3 bases from V and 10 bases from J, with 18 bases between. The CDR3 length is 14 residues. The table came from immunoSEQ multiplex PCR; TCRdb's copy has only in-frame clones and leaves some out. The sample lists about 35,000 clones, 80% to 95% occurring once. Study outcomes and limitations: Complete responders' diversity at baseline resembled that of newly diagnosed patients. By C4D1, CD4+ diversity increased significantly, especially in complete responders.

Notes on this clone: The antigen remains unidentified.

The material sequenced was CD4+ T cells from blood, taken at baseline. This rearrangement joins TRBV11-2 to TRBJ1-1; D remains ambiguous. This clonotype originated in a human donor with classical Hodgkin lymphoma. CDR3 region: CASSLLPRVRGAFF. In DNA, the CDR3 is TGTGCCAGCAGCTTGCTCCCGAGGGTGCGAGGAGCTTTCTTT.